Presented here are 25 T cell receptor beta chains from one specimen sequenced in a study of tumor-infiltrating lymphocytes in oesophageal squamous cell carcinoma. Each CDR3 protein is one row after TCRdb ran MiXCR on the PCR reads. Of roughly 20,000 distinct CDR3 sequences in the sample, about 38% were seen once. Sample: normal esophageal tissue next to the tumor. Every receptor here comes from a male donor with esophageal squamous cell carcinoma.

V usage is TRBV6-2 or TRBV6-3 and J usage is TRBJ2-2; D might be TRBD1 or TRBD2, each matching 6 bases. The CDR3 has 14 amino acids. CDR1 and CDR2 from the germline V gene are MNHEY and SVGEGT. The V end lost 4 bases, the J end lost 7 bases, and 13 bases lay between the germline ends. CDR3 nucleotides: TGTGCCAGCAGTTTCGACGGGGGCTTCGGGGAGCTGTTTTTT. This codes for CASSFDGGFGELFF.

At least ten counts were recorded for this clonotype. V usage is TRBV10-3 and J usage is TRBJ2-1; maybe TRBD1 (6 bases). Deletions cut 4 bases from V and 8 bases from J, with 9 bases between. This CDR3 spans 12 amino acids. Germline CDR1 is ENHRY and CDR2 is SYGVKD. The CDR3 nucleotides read TGTGCCATCAGTGGGAACAGGGATGAGCAGTTCTTC. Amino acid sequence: CAISGNRDEQFF.

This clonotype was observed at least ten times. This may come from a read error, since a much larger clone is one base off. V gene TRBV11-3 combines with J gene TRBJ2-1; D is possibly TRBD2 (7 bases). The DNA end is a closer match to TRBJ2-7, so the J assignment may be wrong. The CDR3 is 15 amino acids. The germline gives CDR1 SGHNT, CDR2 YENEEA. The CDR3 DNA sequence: TGTGCCAGCAGCTTAGCGGGGGGCTCCTACAATGAGCAGTACTTC. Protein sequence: CASSLAGGSYNEQYF.

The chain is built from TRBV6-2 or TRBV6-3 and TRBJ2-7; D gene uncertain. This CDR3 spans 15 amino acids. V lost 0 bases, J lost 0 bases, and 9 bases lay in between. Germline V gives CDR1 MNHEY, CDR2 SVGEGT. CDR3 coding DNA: TGTGCCAGCAGTTACTCGATTTCTGCCTCCTACGAGCAGTACTTC. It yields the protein CASSYSISASYEQYF.

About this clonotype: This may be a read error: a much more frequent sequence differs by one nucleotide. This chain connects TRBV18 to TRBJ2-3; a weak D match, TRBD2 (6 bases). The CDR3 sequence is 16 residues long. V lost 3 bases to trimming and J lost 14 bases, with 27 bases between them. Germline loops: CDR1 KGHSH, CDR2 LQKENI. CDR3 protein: CASSPRGGANTGELYF. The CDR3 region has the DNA TGTGCCAGCTCACCCCGGGGAGGCGCGAACACCGGGGAGCTGTATTTT.

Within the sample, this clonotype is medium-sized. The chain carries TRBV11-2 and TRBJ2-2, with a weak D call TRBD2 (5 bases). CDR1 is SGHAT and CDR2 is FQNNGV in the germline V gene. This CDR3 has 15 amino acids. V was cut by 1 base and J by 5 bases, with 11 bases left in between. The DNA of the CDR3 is TGTGCCAGCAGCTTAGGTCTAGCAGGTACCGGGGAGCTGTTTTTT. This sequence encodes CASSLGLAGTGELFF.

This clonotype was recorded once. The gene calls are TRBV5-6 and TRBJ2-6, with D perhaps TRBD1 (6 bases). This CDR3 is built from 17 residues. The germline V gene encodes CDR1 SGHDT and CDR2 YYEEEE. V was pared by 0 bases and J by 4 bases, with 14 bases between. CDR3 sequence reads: CASSLDPGAWGANVLTF. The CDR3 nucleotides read TGTGCCAGCAGCTTGGATCCAGGGGCGTGGGGGGCCAACGTCCTGACTTTC.

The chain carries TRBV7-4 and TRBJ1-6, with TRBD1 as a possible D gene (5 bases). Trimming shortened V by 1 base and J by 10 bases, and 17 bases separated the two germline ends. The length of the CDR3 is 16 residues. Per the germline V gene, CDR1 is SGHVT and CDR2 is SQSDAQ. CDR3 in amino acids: CASSLGHPGGRSPLHF. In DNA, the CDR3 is TGTGCCAGCAGCTTAGGACACCCGGGGGGACGCTCACCCCTCCACTTT.

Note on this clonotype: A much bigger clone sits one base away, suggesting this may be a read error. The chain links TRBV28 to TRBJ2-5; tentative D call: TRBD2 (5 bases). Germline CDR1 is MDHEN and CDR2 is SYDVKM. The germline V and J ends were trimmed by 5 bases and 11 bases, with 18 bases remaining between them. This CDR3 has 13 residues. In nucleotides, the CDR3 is TGTGCCAGCAGTAACCGGGGTCTCAATGAGCAGTACTTC. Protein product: CASSNRGLNEQYF.

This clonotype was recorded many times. The CDR3 DNA reads TGTGCCAGCAGCTTGGGAAGGTCGTATGAAAAACTGTTTTTT. Translated, it gives CASSLGRSYEKLFF. The chain combines TRBV11-3 with TRBJ1-4; D gene ambiguous. This CDR3 has 14 residues. Between the trimmed V and J ends, which lost 3 bases and 6 bases, there was a span of 11 bases. Germline V CDR1 and CDR2: SGHNT, YENEEA.

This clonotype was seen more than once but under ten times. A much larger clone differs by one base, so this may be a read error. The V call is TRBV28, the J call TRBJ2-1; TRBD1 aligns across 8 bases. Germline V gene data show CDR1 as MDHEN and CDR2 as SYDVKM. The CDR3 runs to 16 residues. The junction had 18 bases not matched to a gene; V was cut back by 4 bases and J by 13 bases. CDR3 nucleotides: TGTGCCAGCAGTTCTCCCGGACAGGGAGCCCTCCGGACCCAGTTCTTC. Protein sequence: CASSSPGQGALRTQFF.

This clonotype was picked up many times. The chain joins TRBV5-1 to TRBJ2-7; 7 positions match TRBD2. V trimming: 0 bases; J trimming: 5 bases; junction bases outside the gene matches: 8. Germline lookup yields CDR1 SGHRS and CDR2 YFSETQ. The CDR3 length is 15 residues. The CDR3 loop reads CASSLEGRGRHEQYF. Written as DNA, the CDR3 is TGCGCCAGCAGCTTGGAGGGGAGGGGTCGGCACGAGCAGTACTTC.

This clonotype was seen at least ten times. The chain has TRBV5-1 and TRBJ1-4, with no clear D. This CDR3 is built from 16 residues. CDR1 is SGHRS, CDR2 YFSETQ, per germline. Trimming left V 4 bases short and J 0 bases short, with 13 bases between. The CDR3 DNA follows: TGCGCCAGCAGCAGCACCGGGCCTACAACTAATGAAAAACTGTTTTTT. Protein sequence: CASSSTGPTTNEKLFF.

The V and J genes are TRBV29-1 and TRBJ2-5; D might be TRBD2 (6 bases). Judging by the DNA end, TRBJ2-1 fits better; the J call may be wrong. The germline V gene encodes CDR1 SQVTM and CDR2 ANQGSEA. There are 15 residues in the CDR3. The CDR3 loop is CSAVGVGGTYNEQFF. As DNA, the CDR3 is TGCAGCGCTGTCGGCGTCGGGGGAACGTACAATGAGCAGTTCTTC.

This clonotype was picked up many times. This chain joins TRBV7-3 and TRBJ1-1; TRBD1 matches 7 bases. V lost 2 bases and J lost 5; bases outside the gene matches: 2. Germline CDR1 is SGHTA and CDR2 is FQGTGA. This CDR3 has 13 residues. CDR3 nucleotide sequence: TGTGCCAGCAGCTTATCCAGGGGGACTGAAGCTTTCTTT. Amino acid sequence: CASSLSRGTEAFF.

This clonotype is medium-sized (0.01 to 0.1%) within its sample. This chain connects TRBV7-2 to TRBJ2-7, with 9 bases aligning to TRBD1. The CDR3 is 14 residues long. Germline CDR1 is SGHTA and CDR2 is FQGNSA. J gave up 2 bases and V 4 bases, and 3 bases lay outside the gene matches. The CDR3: CASSYRTGAYEQYF. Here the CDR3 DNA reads TGTGCCAGCAGCTACCGGACAGGGGCCTACGAGCAGTACTTC.

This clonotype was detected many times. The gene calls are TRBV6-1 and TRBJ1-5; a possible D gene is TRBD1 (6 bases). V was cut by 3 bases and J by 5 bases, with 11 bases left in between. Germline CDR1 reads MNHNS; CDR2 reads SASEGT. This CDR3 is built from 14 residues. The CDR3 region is CASSDQGTHQPQHF. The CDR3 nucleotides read TGTGCCAGCAGTGATCAGGGGACCCATCAGCCCCAGCATTTT.

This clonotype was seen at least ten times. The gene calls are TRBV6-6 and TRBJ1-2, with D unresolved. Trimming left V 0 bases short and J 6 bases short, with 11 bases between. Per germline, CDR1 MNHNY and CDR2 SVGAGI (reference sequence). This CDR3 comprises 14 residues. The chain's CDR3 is CASSYSISDDGYTF. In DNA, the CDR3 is TGTGCCAGCAGTTACTCGATTTCAGATGATGGCTACACCTTC.

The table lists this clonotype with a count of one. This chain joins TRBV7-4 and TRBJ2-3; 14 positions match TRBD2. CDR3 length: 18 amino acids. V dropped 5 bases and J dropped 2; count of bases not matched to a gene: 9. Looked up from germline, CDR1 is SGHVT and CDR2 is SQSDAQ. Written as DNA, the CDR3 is TGTGCCAGCAGCAAGACTAGCGGGGGGGCTCGGGACACAGATACGCAGTATTTT. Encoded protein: CASSKTSGGARDTDTQYF.

As DNA, the CDR3 is TGTGCCAGCAGCATTACAGAGGGCACTGAAGCTTTCTTT. Its protein is CASSITEGTEAFF. The chain links TRBV7-3 to TRBJ1-1; no firm D call. The CDR3 totals 13 residues. V was trimmed by 5 bases and J by 4 bases, leaving 11 bases between them. The germline CDR1 and CDR2 sequences are SGHTA and FQGTGA.

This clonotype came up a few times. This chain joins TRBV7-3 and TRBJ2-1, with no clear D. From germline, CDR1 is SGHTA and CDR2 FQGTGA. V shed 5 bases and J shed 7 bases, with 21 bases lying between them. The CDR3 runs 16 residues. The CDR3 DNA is TGTGCCAGCAGCACCGAAGCGACTCGAGCATGGAATGAGCAGTTCTTC. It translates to CASSTEATRAWNEQFF. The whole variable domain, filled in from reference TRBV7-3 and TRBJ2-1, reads GAGVSQTPSNKVTEKGKYVELRCDPISGHTALYWYRQSLGQGPEFLIYFQGTGAADDSGLPNDRFFAVRPEGSVSTLKIQRTERGDSAVYLCASSTEATRAWNEQFFGPGTRLTVL.

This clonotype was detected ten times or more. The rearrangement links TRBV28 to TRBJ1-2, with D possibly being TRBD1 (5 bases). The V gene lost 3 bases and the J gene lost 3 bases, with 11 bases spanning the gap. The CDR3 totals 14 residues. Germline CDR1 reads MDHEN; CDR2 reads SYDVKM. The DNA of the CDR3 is TGTGCCAGCAGTTTGGGGGGAGCAGACTATGGCTACACCTTC. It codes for CASSLGGADYGYTF.

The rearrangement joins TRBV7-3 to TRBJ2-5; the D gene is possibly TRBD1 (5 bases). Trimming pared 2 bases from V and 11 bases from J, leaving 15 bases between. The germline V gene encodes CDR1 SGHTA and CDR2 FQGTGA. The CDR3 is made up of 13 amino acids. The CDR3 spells CASSLSFQGEQYF. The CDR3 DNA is TGTGCCAGCAGCTTATCATTTCAGGGTGAGCAGTACTTC.

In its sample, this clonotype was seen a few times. The CDR3 nucleotides are TGTGCCAGCTCACCACCGTCGGGAGGGCTCTACAATGAGCAGTACTTC. This translates into CASSPPSGGLYNEQYF. The rearrangement joins TRBV18 to TRBJ2-5; 8 bases match TRBD2. The CDR3 is made up of 16 amino acids. Germline-derived CDR1 and CDR2 are KGHSH and LQKENI. Trimming took 0 bases from V and 11 from J; bases not matched to a gene: 14.

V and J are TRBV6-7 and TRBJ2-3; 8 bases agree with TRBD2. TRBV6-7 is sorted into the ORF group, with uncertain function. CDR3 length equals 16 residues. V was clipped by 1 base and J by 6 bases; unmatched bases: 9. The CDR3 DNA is TGTGCCAGCAGTTACTTTCTAGCGGGTCCTTCGGATACGCAGTATTTT. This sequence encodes CASSYFLAGPSDTQYF.